Here is one T cell receptor (beta chain) with its context. The entry originates in a study of PD-L1 blockade in urothelial cancer. Sequenced by immunoSEQ multiplex PCR; TCRdb stores in-frame clones only, minus some. The sample holds approximately 24,000 clones, around 85% seen once. Trimming removed 2 bases at V and 4 bases at J, with 9 bases between. The length of the CDR3 is 14 residues. CDR1 is SGHTA and CDR2 is FQGTGA in the germline V gene. The rearrangement uses TRBV7-3 and TRBJ2-1; D is ambiguous. The clonotype was recovered from a man aged 50 to 60 with urothelial cancer. This specimen consisted of PBMCs, obtained around atezolizumab (anti-PD-L1) treatment. This CDR3 is CASSLVGGYNEQFF. CDR3 coding DNA: TGTGCCAGCAGCTTAGTCGGCGGTTACAATGAGCAGTTCTTC.